The next 21 T cell receptor beta chains were all read from a single sample in a study of blood T cell repertoires in COVID-19. Produced via immunoSEQ multiplex PCR; TCRdb's table is partial and in-frame only. The table records 250,000 to 350,000 clones, 75% to 90% of them present only once. Specimen: peripheral blood. Receptor source: a woman aged 25 to 39 with COVID-19, enrolled during active disease.

J is TRBJ1-5 and V is TRBV5-1; D is uncertain. CDR1 is SGHRS and CDR2 is YFSETQ in the germline V gene. Trimming pared 1 base from V and 4 bases from J, leaving 6 bases between. This CDR3 is 13 amino acids long. CDR3 bases: TGCGCCAGCAGCTTGAGCGGGAATCAGCCCCAGCATTTT. Protein sequence: CASSLSGNQPQHF.

In this sample, this clone turned up once. The chain links TRBV18 to TRBJ1-5; TRBD1 is a possible D gene (5 bases). The CDR3 consists of 14 residues. Trimming cost V 3 bases and J 5 bases, with 11 bases left between them. Per the germline V gene, CDR1 is KGHSH and CDR2 is LQKENI. The CDR3 reads CASSPQGFDQPQHF. As DNA, the CDR3 is TGTGCCAGCTCACCCCAGGGATTTGATCAGCCCCAGCATTTT.

J is TRBJ1-1 and V is TRBV11-2; D is unresolved. The CDR3 runs 13 residues. The germline V gene has CDR1 SGHAT and CDR2 FQNNGV. V lost 2 bases and J lost 1, with 5 bases in between. The DNA of the CDR3 is TGTGCCAGCAGCTTAAGACAGAACACTGAAGCTTTCTTT. This encodes CASSLRQNTEAFF.

The V and J genes are TRBV28 and TRBJ2-5; 7 nucleotides align to TRBD1. The germline CDR1 and CDR2 sequences are MDHEN and SYDVKM. The length of the CDR3 is 17 residues. V gave up 2 bases and J gave up 0 bases; unmatched junction bases: 9. The CDR3 sequence: CASSLPRDRAYQETQYF. In DNA form, the CDR3 reads TGTGCCAGCAGTTTACCTAGGGACAGAGCGTACCAAGAGACCCAGTACTTC.

The chain recombines TRBV19 with TRBJ1-6; D is perhaps TRBD1 (5 bases). The CDR3 has 14 amino acids. Deletions cut 7 bases from V and 6 bases from J, with 13 bases between. Germline-derived CDR1 and CDR2 are LNHDA and SQIVND (reference sequence). The CDR3 sequence: CASTIRDSNSPLHF. For the CDR3, the DNA is TGTGCCAGTACCATCAGGGACTCTAATTCACCCCTCCACTTT. The whole variable domain, filled in from reference TRBV19 and TRBJ1-6, reads DGGITQSPKYLFRKEGQNVTLSCEQNLNHDAMYWYRQDPGQGLRLIYYSQIVNDFQKGDIAEGYSVSREKKESFPLTVTSAQKNPTAFYLCASTIRDSNSPLHFGNGTRLTVT.

J is TRBJ1-1 and V is TRBV19; the D is unclear. Per germline, CDR1 LNHDA and CDR2 SQIVND (reference sequence). V was clipped by 8 bases and J by 3 bases, with 10 bases between them. The CDR3 runs to 12 residues. As DNA, the CDR3 is TGTGCCAGTGGGCCCTGGGACACTGAAGCTTTCTTT. Its translation is CASGPWDTEAFF.

In its sample, this clone was seen once. The same CDR3 arises from other DNA sequences in this sample as well. The J gene is TRBJ2-3, the V gene TRBV6-1, with a weak D call TRBD2 (6 bases). This CDR3 is 14 amino acids long. CDR1 and CDR2 from the germline V gene are MNHNS and SASEGT. The V gene lost 2 bases and the J gene lost 3 bases, with 9 bases spanning the gap. CDR3 loop: CASSELRGTDTQYF. The DNA for the CDR3 is TGTGCCAGCAGTGAATTACGGGGGACAGATACGCAGTATTTT.

This chain uses TRBV3-1 (or the pseudogene TRBV3-2) with TRBJ2-7; a possible D gene is TRBD2 (5 bases). This CDR3 is 15 amino acids long. Germline V gene data show CDR1 as LGHDT and CDR2 as YNNKEL (reference sequence). With 1 base removed from V and 2 bases from J, the gap between germline ends came to 12 bases. The CDR3 sequence is CASSQAPGSTYEQYF. The CDR3 DNA reads as TGTGCCAGCAGCCAAGCCCCGGGATCGACCTACGAGCAGTACTTC.

About this clone: A much larger clone lies one base from this, so it may be a read error. Additional DNA sequences in this sample encode the identical CDR3. The chain uses TRBV27 and TRBJ1-5; a possible D gene is TRBD1 (6 bases). The V gene's germline CDR1 is MNHEY and CDR2 SMNVEV (reference sequence). The CDR3 is made up of 14 amino acids. The V gene lost 5 bases and the J gene lost 2 bases, with 10 bases spanning the gap. Written as DNA, the CDR3 is TGTGCCAGCAGTCTAAGACAGGGCAATCAGCCCCAGCATTTT. The encoded protein is CASSLRQGNQPQHF.

V gene TRBV6-5 combines with J gene TRBJ1-6; a weak D match, TRBD1 (6 bases). CDR1 is MNHEY, CDR2 SVGAGI, per germline. Trimming left V 6 bases short and J 10 bases short, with 13 bases between. The CDR3 spans 13 residues. The CDR3 protein is CASRQGLGSPLHF. In DNA, the CDR3 is TGTGCCAGCAGACAGGGATTGGGCTCACCCCTCCACTTT.

In its sample, this clone was seen a few times. The chain recombines TRBV7-6 with TRBJ1-1; TRBD1 might be the D (6 bases). V was shortened by 1 base and J by 3 bases, with 27 bases between the two germline ends. CDR1 and CDR2 (germline): SGHVS, FNYEAQ. CDR3 length: 20 residues. The CDR3 region has the DNA TGTGCCAGCAGCTTAGGATTTCTGACGATAGCGGGGGGCGTGGACACTGAAGCTTTCTTT. Residues: CASSLGFLTIAGGVDTEAFF.

CDR3: CAWSVLGDSPLHF. The CDR3 nucleotides read TGTGCCTGGAGTGTATTGGGAGATTCACCCCTCCACTTT. The chain carries TRBV30 and TRBJ1-6; D gene ambiguous. The germline V gene encodes CDR1 GTSNPN and CDR2 SVGIG (reference sequence). This CDR3 spans 13 amino acids. V gave up 0 bases and J gave up 8 bases, with 8 bases separating them.

The chain couples TRBV7-7 to TRBJ2-3; 12 nucleotides line up with TRBD2. Germline V gene sequence: CDR1 SSHAT, CDR2 FNYEAQ (reference sequence). V trimming: 1 base; J trimming: 4 bases; junction bases outside the gene matches: 0. This CDR3 is built from 15 residues. The CDR3 bases are TGTGCCAGCAGCTTAGGACTAGCGGGAGCAGATACGCAGTATTTT. Residues: CASSLGLAGADTQYF.

The rearrangement uses TRBV19 and TRBJ2-1; 8 bases line up with TRBD2. This CDR3 is built from 16 residues. V gave up 5 bases and J gave up 3 bases; unmatched junction bases: 9. Germline V gene data show CDR1 as LNHDA and CDR2 as SQIVND (reference sequence). CDR3: CASSYRSGGIYNEQFF. CDR3 nucleotide sequence: TGTGCCAGTAGTTACCGATCGGGAGGGATCTACAATGAGCAGTTCTTC.

The chain recombines TRBV19 with TRBJ2-1; D not certain. The CDR3 covers 14 residues. The germline CDR1 and CDR2 sequences are LNHDA and SQIVND (reference sequence). V was pared by 1 base and J by 4 bases, with 8 bases between. CDR3 residues: CASSIALEYNEQFF. The CDR3 DNA is TGTGCCAGTAGTATAGCTCTAGAGTACAATGAGCAGTTCTTC.

The rearrangement links TRBV5-1 to TRBJ1-5; unclear D gene. V was clipped by 0 bases and J by 6 bases, with 10 bases between them. CDR1 and CDR2 (germline): SGHRS, YFSETQ. The CDR3 extends over 14 amino acids. CDR3 nucleotides: TGCGCCAGCAGCTTGGGATTGGAGGGTCAGCCCCAGCATTTT. It specifies CASSLGLEGQPQHF.

The chain recombines TRBV2 with TRBJ1-1; TRBD1 is a possible D gene (5 bases). Germline V gene lookup returns CDR1 SNHLY and CDR2 FYNNEI. Between the trimmed V and J ends, which lost 8 bases and 0 bases, there was a span of 13 bases. This CDR3 has 14 residues. CDR3 DNA: TGTGCCAGCCTTGCCGGGGGTCTGAACACTGAAGCTTTCTTT. Protein: CASLAGGLNTEAFF.

The rearrangement uses TRBV19 and TRBJ2-7, with TRBD1 matching 11 bases. This CDR3 comprises 16 residues. CDR1 LNHDA and CDR2 SQIVND come from the germline V gene (reference sequence). V was clipped by 6 bases and J by 3 bases; unmatched bases: 10. CDR3 loop: CASRQQGQGAFYEQYF. The CDR3 DNA reads TGTGCCAGTAGGCAACAAGGACAGGGGGCTTTCTACGAGCAGTACTTC.

This sequence joins TRBV5-1 and TRBJ1-1; 7 bases are shared with TRBD1. This CDR3 region has 15 residues. Trimming took 2 bases from V and 1 from J; bases not matched to a gene: 5. Germline lookup yields CDR1 SGHRS and CDR2 YFSETQ. The CDR3 coding sequence is TGCGCCAGCAGCTTAACAGGGGTGGGGAACACTGAAGCTTTCTTT. Translation gives CASSLTGVGNTEAFF.

The chain couples TRBV7-9 to TRBJ1-2; unclear D gene. V was clipped by 5 bases and J by 7 bases, with 17 bases between them. Per the germline V gene, CDR1 is SEHNR and CDR2 is FQNEAQ (reference sequence). CDR3 length: 14 amino acids. The CDR3: CASSLGRLAGGYTF. The CDR3 nucleotides are TGTGCCAGCAGCCTTGGGAGGCTGGCGGGTGGCTACACCTTC. The complete variable domain, with remaining parts taken from reference TRBV7-9 and TRBJ1-2, reads DTGVSQNPRHKITKRGQNVTFRCDPISEHNRLYWYRQTLGQGPEFLTYFQNEAQLEKSRLLSDRFSAERPKGSFSTLEIQRTEQGDSAMYLCASSLGRLAGGYTFGSGTRLTVV.

This chain connects TRBV12-3 or TRBV12-4 to TRBJ1-1; D unclear. The CDR3 has 13 amino acids. V was clipped by 3 bases and J by 5 bases, with 10 bases between them. The CDR3 sequence is CASSFGDGTEAFF. Here the CDR3 DNA reads TGTGCCAGCAGTTTCGGTGACGGGACTGAAGCTTTCTTT.